The clone carrying this T cell receptor (beta chain) is a singleton in its sample. The data were produced by immunoSEQ multiplex PCR, yet TCRdb's version contains in-frame clones alone and is incomplete. This sample yields roughly 160,000 clones, of which 85% to 90% are seen a single time; nearly 5% belongs to the top ten. The data are from a study of control samples from healthy donors and cancer patients. The receptor comes from a woman under 40 in good health. Sample: blood.

The CDR3 DNA reads TGTGCCAGCAGTTTATCGGGTTTCACTGAAGCTTTCTTT. Protein: CASSLSGFTEAFF. The rearrangement joins TRBV28 to TRBJ1-1; no firm D call. The length of the CDR3 is 13 residues. Per the germline V gene, CDR1 is MDHEN and CDR2 is SYDVKM. The V end was cut by 1 base, the J end by 4 bases, with 7 bases between.